Here is one T cell receptor beta chain with its context. The antigen it binds to is not known. No base quality values were provided; no much bigger clone lies one nucleotide off. The sample comes from a study of blood T cell repertoires in COVID-19 (TCRdb year 2020). A note on the overall study: Samples from collaborators originated in the United States, Italy and Spain and spanned both the acute and convalescent phases of COVID-19. The material from the prospective study consisted of cDNA or gDNA derived from T cells, B-cell-depleted T cells, or PBMCs. The dataset comprised deeply sampled blood TCRbeta repertoires from subjects exposed to, actively infected with, or recovered from COVID-19. A freely available public database, intended as a resource for researchers studying the immune response to SARS-CoV-2, is where the repertoires were released. Samples were obtained from the ongoing ImmuneRACE study (first 160 participants) and from roughly 1,300 subjects provided by 6 global collaborators. The sample metadata nearly always contained a de-identified subject ID, COVID-19 status, age in years and sex. Where available, HLA class I and class II types were taken from metadata supplied by the sample provider and were not determined by assay-based typing.

V drops 1 base and J drops 10 bases, leaving 16 bases in between. CDR1 MGHDK and CDR2 SYGVNS are derived from the germline V gene. The CDR3 contains 14 residues, cysteine and phenylalanine counted. Solely the CDR3 DNA is kept, with 42 bases framed from the first base. The collaborating institutions used their own protocols to collect whole blood in K2EDTA tubes. Collaborator samples were shipped for TCRbeta analysis as frozen whole blood, isolated PBMCs, or DNA extracted from either sample type. TCRbeta CDR3 regions were amplified from genomic DNA by means of the immunoSEQ Assay, a bias-controlled multiplex PCR. Per the original workflow: Nucleated cell counts per sample were estimated from amplification of reference gene primers within the assay. To quantify the absolute abundance of each unique TCRbeta CDR3 rearrangement, sequence reads were collapsed and filtered. For each sample, productive Simpson clonality was calculated as the square root of Simpson's diversity index over productive rearrangements. As stored in TCRdb, this immuneACCESS dataset retains in-frame rearrangements with V and J assigned. A fraction of the clones does not appear; measured against another copy, unresolved V genes explain less than half of the discrepancy, and the remainder lacks a known reason. That table supplies the V and J calls and clone size; D and trimming were determined from the DNA. This sample lists about 54,000 clones; 90% were detected once. The ten top clones hold just under 8.5% of the sample.

Beyond this particular receptor, the publication reports: The amount of clinical and demographic metadata varied by source and participant and was provided uncurated.

This sequence was found in a woman between 40 and 50 years old with active COVID-19. Material: peripheral blood. The chain was built from TRBV25-1 and TRBJ1-2; the D segment cannot be called with confidence. The CDR3 here reads CASSEFLRTEVYTF. The DNA sequence is TGTGCCAGCAGTGAATTTCTCCGAACTGAGGTCTACACCTTC.